The following is a T cell receptor beta chain sequence with its context. The antigen is not known. The data stem from a study of cytomegalovirus exposure and HLA in healthy donors. This CDR3 spans 17 amino acids. The junction had 6 bases not matched to a gene; V was cut back by 0 bases and J by 1 base. The germline V gene encodes CDR1 MGHDK and CDR2 SYGVNS. The PCR ran on 60 Vbeta and 13 Jbeta primers. Data came from immunoSEQ multiplex PCR; TCRdb stores just in-frame clones and leaves some out. The sample holds roughly 100,000 clones, 70% to 85% seen once. Study results and limitations: On later analysis, the bulk of CMV-associated TCR beta chains appeared to be HLA-restricted. In an earlier analysis, most TCR beta V segments were productive about 87% or about 30% of the time.

The sequence derives from a boy between 10 and 17 years old in good health and CMV-seronegative. The sequencing sample was made of PBMCs. The gene calls are TRBV25-1 and TRBJ1-1, with 9 bases matching TRBD1. The CDR3 DNA follows: TGTGCCAGCAGTGAATATCCCGGGACAGGGACGAACACTGAAGCTTTCTTT. Encoded protein: CASSEYPGTGTNTEAFF.